This T cell receptor (beta chain) is drawn from a study of blood T cell repertoires in COVID-19 (dated by TCRdb to the early 2020s). Describing the broader study: Samples from collaborators originated in the United States, Italy and Spain and spanned both the acute and convalescent phases of COVID-19. The prospective study material was composed of cDNA or gDNA derived from T cells, B-cell-depleted T cells, or PBMCs. Subjects who had been exposed to COVID-19, were actively infected with it, or had recovered from it provided the deeply sampled blood TCRbeta repertoires that made up the dataset. The repertoires were made available in a free public database intended to serve as a resource for research on the immune response to SARS-CoV-2. The samples were drawn from two sources: the first 160 participants of the ongoing ImmuneRACE study, and some 1,300 subjects contributed by 6 global collaborators. Nearly every sample came with metadata listing a de-identified subject ID, COVID-19 status, age in years and sex. Where available, HLA class I and class II types were taken from metadata supplied by the sample provider and were not determined by assay-based typing.

Results and caveats for the whole study, not just this receptor: Clinical and demographic metadata were provided uncurated, with the amount varying by source and participant.

This clone was seen a handful of times. Its antigen target is currently unknown. No much larger clone exists at a distance of one base, and base qualities are not known. The germline V gene (reference sequence) supplies CDR1 MNHNY and CDR2 SVGAGI. V is pruned by 5 bases and J by 6 bases, leaving 11 bases of the junction without a gene match. The CDR3 sequence holds 17 residues, the cysteine and phenylalanine included. Kept here is only the CDR3 DNA, which spans 51 bases and is read in frame from base 1. In the prospective study, participants were about 18 to 95 years old, resided in about two dozen geographic areas of the United States, and were enrolled through a virtual design. In the prospective study, cohorts were assigned on the basis of participant-reported clinical history obtained from a screening survey and a study questionnaire. Recovered participants in ImmuneRACE Cohort 3 were defined by two consecutive negative NP/OP PCR tests, clearance by a healthcare professional, or resolution of symptoms. In the prospective study, whole blood, serum and a nasopharyngeal or oropharyngeal swab were collected from each participant by mobile phlebotomists. Over an approximately 2-month period, participants in the prospective study had the option of providing additional blood draws and questionnaires. Before DNA extraction, prospective study blood samples were shipped either frozen or at room temperature.

TCRbeta CDR3 regions were amplified from genomic DNA by means of the immunoSEQ Assay, a bias-controlled multiplex PCR. The original pipeline was this. The number of nucleated cells in each sample was estimated from the amplification of reference gene primers within the assay. To quantify the absolute abundance of each unique TCRbeta CDR3 rearrangement, sequence reads were collapsed and filtered. For each sample, productive Simpson clonality was calculated as the square root of Simpson's diversity index over productive rearrangements. TCRdb carries this immuneACCESS record with in-frame sequences only. Its versions omit some clonotypes, under half of them owing to an unresolved V gene in the studies checked, with the rest unexplained. V, J and clone size are taken as reported in that table, and D and trimming were inferred from the DNA itself. Recorded for this sample are approximately 400,000 clones; over 75% of them occurred a single time. 1% to 1.5% of the sample belongs to the ten largest clones.

The chain is assembled from TRBV6-6 and TRBJ2-2; a stretch of 11 junction bases matches TRBD1. The source of this sequence is a man under 40 who had recovered from COVID-19. The specimen was PBMCs or T cells enriched from blood (not recorded which). The nucleotides read TGTGCCAGCAGTCCCCTTTCGGGGACAGGGGGTTCCGGGGAGCTGTTTTTT. This translates into CASSPLSGTGGSGELFF.